This TCR beta chain came from a study of blood T cells in healthy people across ages. Total RNA, at least 5.5 micrograms per sample, came from PBMCs. V lost 8 bases to trimming and J lost 5 bases; unmatched junction nucleotides: 11. This CDR3 has 14 amino acids. From germline, CDR1 is SGHRS and CDR2 YFSETQ. Primed by a sample-barcoded 5' primer and a J-beta primer mix, a second PCR proceeded for roughly 6 to 12 cycles. Each TCR beta cDNA got a 12-nucleotide random molecular identifier. One entry per CDR3 protein results from TCRdb running MiXCR on the 5' RACE reads. The profile shows about 630,000 distinct CDR3 sequences, roughly 20% of them singletons.

This chain uses TRBV5-1 with TRBJ1-1; TRBD1 matches 8 bases. The sequenced material came from blood. The receptor was derived from a man aged 65 to 85 in good health. The CDR3 coding sequence is TGCGCCAGTTTCCCTACAGGGGGTCCTACTGAAGCTTTCTTT. Translated: CASFPTGGPTEAFF.